This TCR beta chain was sequenced during a study of blood T cell repertoires in COVID-19 (dated by TCRdb to about 2020). Concerning the study at large: Samples covering the acute and convalescent phases of COVID-19 were provided by collaborators in the United States, Italy and Spain. The dataset comprised deeply sampled blood TCRbeta repertoires from subjects exposed to, actively infected with, or recovered from COVID-19. The samples were drawn from the first 160 participants of the ongoing ImmuneRACE study and from roughly 1,300 subjects provided by 6 global collaborators. The sample metadata nearly always contained a de-identified subject ID, COVID-19 status, age in years and sex. The repertoires were released in a freely available public database intended as a resource for research on the immune response to SARS-CoV-2. The prospective study material was composed of cDNA or gDNA derived from T cells, B-cell-depleted T cells, or PBMCs. Where HLA class I and class II types were available, the types were taken from metadata supplied by the sample provider, not from assay-based typing. General study outcomes and caveats: How much clinical and demographic metadata was included differed by source and by participant, and the metadata was provided uncurated.

TCRbeta CDR3 regions were amplified from genomic DNA using the immunoSEQ Assay, a bias-controlled multiplex PCR. Per the authors' processing: The number of nucleated cells in each sample was estimated from the amplification of reference gene primers within the assay. Sequence reads were collapsed and filtered to measure the absolute abundance of every unique TCRbeta CDR3 rearrangement. For each sample, productive Simpson clonality was calculated as the square root of Simpson's diversity index over productive rearrangements. Held by TCRdb, this immuneACCESS table contains in-frame sequences only and omits some clones. Under half of the omission traces to an unresolved V gene where checked; the cause of the rest is unknown. V and J calls and clone size are those listed in that table; D and trimming were worked out from the DNA. This sample comprises approximately 460,000 clones, about 91% of them detected only once. The leading ten clones occupy 0.75% to 0.9% of the sample.

Points on this clone: Its antigen specificity is not known. Per-nucleotide qualities are absent, and no much larger clonotype sits a single base away.

CDR1 SGHVS and CDR2 FQNEAQ were looked up in the germline V gene. The CDR3 runs 15 amino acids, cysteine and phenylalanine included. The entry retains the CDR3 DNA only, 45 bases that are in frame from base 1. V is pared back by 5 bases and J by 10 bases, with 23 bases lying between the germline termini. One collaborating source in Seattle enrolled patients while the patients were actively infected and followed the patients over time throughout the course of disease. Whole blood was collected in K2EDTA tubes by collaborating institutions according to the institutions' own protocols. For TCRbeta analysis, collaborators shipped samples as frozen whole blood, isolated PBMCs, or DNA extracted from either of those sample types.

Sequenced material: peripheral blood. The chain is encoded by TRBV7-8 joined to TRBJ1-1; TRBD1 is perhaps the D gene, given 5 matching bases. This TCR was sampled from a man younger than 35 with COVID-19, enrolled during active disease. The encoded CDR3 is CASSPRGTGAYGAFF. The nucleotide sequence is given as TGTGCCAGCAGCCCCCGCGGGACTGGAGCGTATGGAGCTTTCTTT.